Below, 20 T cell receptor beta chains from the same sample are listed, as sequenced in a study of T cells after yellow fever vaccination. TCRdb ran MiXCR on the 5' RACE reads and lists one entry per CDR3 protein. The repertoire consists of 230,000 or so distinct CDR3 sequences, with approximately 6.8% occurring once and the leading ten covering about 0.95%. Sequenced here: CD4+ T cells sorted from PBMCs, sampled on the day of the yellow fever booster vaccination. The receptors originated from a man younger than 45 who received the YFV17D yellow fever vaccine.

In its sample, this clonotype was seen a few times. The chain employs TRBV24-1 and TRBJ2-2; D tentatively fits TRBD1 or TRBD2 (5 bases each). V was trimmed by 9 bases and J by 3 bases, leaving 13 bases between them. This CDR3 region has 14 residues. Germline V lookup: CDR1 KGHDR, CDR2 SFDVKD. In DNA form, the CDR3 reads TGTGCCACCGGGGACGTCTCAGACACCGGGGAGCTGTTTTTT. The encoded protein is CATGDVSDTGELFF.

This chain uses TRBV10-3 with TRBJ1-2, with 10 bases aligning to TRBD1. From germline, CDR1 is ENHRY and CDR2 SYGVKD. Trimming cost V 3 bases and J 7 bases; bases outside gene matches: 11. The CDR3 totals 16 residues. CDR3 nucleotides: TGTGCCATCAGTGAATCGAGACAGGGGGCCACAAGTGGCTACACCTTC. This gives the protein CAISESRQGATSGYTF.

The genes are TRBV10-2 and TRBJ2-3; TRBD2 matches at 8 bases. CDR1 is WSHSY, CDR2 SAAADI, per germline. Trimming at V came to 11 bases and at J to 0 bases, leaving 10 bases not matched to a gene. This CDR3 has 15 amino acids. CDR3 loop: CALRAGGRSTDTQYF. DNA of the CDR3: TGCGCCCTCAGGGCGGGAGGAAGGAGCACAGATACGCAGTATTTT.

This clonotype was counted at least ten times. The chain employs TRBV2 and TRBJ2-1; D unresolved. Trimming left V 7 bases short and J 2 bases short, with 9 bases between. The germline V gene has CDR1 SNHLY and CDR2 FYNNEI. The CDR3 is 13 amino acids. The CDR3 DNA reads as TGTGCCAGCAAAATAGGCCCCTACAATGAGCAGTTCTTC. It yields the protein CASKIGPYNEQFF. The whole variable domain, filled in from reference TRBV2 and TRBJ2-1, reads EPEVTQTPSHQVTQMGQEVILRCVPISNHLYFYWYRQILGQKVEFLVSFYNNEISEKSEIFDDQFSVERPDGSNFTLKIRSTKLEDSAMYFCASKIGPYNEQFFGPGTRLTVL.

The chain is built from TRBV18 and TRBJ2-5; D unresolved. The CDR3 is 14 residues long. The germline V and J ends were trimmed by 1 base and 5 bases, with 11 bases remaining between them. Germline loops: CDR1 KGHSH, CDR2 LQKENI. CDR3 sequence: CASSPLAATETQYF. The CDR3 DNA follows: TGTGCCAGCTCACCACTCGCGGCGACGGAGACCCAGTACTTC.

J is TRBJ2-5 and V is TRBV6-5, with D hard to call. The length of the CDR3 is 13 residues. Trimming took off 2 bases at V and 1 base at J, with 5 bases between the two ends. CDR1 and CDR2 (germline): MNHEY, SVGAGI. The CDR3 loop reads CASSYQIQETQYF. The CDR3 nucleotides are TGTGCCAGCAGTTACCAAATCCAAGAGACCCAGTACTTC.

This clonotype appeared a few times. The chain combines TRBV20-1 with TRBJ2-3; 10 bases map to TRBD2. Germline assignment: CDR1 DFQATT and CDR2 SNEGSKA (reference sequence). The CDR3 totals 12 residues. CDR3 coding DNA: TGCGGACTAGCGGTAGGGCCAAATACGCAGTATTTT. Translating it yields CGLAVGPNTQYF.

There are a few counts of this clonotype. The CDR3 loop reads CASSTRDYSSDTQYF. In DNA form, the CDR3 reads TGTGCCAGCAGTACCAGGGACTACTCGTCAGATACGCAGTATTTT. V is TRBV6-1 and J is TRBJ2-3; 7 nucleotides match TRBD2. V shed 5 bases, J shed 4 bases, and the junction held 9 bases outside the gene matches. The CDR3 spans 15 residues. Germline values: CDR1 MNHNS, CDR2 SASEGT.

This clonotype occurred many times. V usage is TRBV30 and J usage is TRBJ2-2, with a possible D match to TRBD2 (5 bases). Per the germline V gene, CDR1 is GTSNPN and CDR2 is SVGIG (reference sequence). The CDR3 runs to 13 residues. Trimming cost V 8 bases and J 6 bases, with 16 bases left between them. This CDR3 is CAQRRTGPGELFF. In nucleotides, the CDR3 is TGTGCCCAAAGGCGGACTGGGCCCGGGGAGCTGTTTTTT.

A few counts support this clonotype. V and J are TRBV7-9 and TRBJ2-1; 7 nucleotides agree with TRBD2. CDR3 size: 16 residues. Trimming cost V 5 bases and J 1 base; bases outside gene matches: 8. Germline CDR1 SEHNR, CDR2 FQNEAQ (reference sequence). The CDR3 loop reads CASSHLAAESYNEQFF. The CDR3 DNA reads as TGTGCCAGCAGCCATCTAGCGGCGGAATCCTACAATGAGCAGTTCTTC.

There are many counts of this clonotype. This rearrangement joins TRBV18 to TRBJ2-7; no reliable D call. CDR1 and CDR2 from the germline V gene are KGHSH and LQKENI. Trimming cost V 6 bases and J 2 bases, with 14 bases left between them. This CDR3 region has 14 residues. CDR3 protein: CASSPSITTYEQYF. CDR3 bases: TGTGCCAGCTCCCCTTCCATTACAACCTACGAGCAGTACTTC.

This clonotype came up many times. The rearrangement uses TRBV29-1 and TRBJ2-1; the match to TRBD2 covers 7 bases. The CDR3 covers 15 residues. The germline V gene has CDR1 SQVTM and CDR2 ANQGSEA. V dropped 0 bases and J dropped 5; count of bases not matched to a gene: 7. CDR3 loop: CSVEEWEGVDNEQFF. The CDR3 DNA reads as TGCAGCGTTGAAGAATGGGAGGGCGTCGACAATGAGCAGTTCTTC.

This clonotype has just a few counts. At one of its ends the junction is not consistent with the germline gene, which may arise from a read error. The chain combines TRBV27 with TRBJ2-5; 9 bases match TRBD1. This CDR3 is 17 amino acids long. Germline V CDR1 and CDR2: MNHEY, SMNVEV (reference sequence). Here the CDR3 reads CTSRELPGQGVQETQYF. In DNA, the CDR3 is TGCACCAGCAGGGAATTACCGGGACAGGGTGTGCAAGAGACCCAGTACTTC.

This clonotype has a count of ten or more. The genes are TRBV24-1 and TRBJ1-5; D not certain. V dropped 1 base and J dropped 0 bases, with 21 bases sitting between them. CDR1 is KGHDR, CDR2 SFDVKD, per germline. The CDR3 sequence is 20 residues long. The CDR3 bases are TGTGCCACCAGTGATTTTATCCCTCTCGTGGCGGAGTATAGCAATCAGCCCCAGCATTTT. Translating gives CATSDFIPLVAEYSNQPQHF.

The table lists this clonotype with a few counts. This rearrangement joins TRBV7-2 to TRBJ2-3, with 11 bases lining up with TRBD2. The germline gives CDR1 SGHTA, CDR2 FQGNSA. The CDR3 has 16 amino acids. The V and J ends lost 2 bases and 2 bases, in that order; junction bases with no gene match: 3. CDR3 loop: CASSLISGRATDTQYF. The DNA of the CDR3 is TGTGCCAGCAGCTTAATTAGCGGGAGGGCCACAGATACGCAGTATTTT.

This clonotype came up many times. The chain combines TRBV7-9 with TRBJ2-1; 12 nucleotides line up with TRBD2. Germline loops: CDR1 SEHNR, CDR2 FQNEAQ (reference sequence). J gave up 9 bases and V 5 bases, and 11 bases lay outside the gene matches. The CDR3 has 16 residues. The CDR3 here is CASSRRGTSGLIEQFF. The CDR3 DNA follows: TGTGCCAGCAGCCGTCGTGGGACTAGCGGGTTAATTGAGCAGTTCTTC.

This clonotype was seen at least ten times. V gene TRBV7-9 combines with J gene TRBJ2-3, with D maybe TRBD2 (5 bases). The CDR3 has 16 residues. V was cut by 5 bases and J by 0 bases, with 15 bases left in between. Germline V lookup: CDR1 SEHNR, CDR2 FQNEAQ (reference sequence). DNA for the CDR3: TGTGCCAGCAGCCCCCGGGGAATAGTAAGCACAGATACGCAGTATTTT. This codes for CASSPRGIVSTDTQYF.

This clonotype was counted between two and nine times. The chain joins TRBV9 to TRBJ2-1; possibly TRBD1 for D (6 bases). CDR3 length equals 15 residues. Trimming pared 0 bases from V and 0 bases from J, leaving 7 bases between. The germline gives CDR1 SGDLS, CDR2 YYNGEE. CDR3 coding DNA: TGTGCCAGCAGCGTAGGCAGGGGCTCCTACAATGAGCAGTTCTTC. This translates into CASSVGRGSYNEQFF.

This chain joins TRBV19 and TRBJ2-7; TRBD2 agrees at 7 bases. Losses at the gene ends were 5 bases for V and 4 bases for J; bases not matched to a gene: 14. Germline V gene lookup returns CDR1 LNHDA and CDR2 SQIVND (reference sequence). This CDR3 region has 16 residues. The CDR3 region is CASSRRAGIQSYEQYF. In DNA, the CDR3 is TGTGCCAGTAGTCGGAGAGCGGGAATCCAATCGTACGAGCAGTACTTC.

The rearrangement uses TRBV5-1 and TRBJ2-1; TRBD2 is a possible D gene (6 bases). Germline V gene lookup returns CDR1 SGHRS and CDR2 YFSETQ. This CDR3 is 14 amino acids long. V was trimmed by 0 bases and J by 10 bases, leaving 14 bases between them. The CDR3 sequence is CASSLGPSEPEQFF. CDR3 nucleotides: TGCGCCAGCAGCTTGGGGCCTAGCGAACCCGAGCAGTTCTTC. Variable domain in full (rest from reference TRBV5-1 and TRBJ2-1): KAGVTQTPRYLIKTRGQQVTLSCSPISGHRSVSWYQQTPGQGLQFLFEYFSETQRNKGNFPGRFSGRQFSNSRSEMNVSTLELGDSALYLCASSLGPSEPEQFFGPGTRLTVL.